The text below deals with one T cell receptor (beta chain). What it recognizes is unknown. This may come from a read error, since a much larger clone is one base off. This entry is derived from a study of molecular identifiers for immune sequencing clone quantification. CDR1 MGHRA and CDR2 YSYEKL come from the germline V gene. This CDR3 has 15 amino acids. Findings and caveats of the study: Amid 750,000 to 1,000,000 naive cells, spiked Jurkat TCR RNA from one cell was reportedly still detectable. Over 97% of effector molecules, yet under 1% of naive-cell molecules, were held by clones above 20 RNA copies.

In TCRdb, the PCR reads were re-called with MiXCR into one record per CDR3 protein. The sample yields about 320,000 distinct CDR3 sequences, about a fifth seen once. The TCR originated in a human donor in good health. Some libraries in this study had Jurkat cell RNA spiked in. Input material: naive CD8+ T cells from blood, with Jurkat cell RNA spiked in. Subset of the sample: FACS-sorted CD8+CD4-CCR7+CD45RA+ naive T cells. J is TRBJ2-7 and V is TRBV4-1, with 7 bases identical to TRBD1. CDR3 sequence reads: CTSSQDSTGLYEQYF. CDR3 sequence (DNA): TGCACCAGCAGCCAAGATTCGACAGGGCTATACGAGCAGTACTTC.